The 5 T cell receptor beta chains reported below all come from one sample, sequenced in a study of shared clonotypes between healthy human individuals. CD8 cells classed as naive were CD45RO-negative and positively selected for CCR7, excluding terminally differentiated effector memory CD45RA+ cells. TCRdb's table, derived via immunoSEQ multiplex PCR, lists solely in-frame clones and lacks some. The repertoire holds around 1.9 million clones, around 93% seen once, with around 1.7% in the top ten. The sequenced material came from naive CD8+ T cells from PBMCs. All receptors derive from a young man in good health. Some clones in this sample may be carry-over from other donors' samples.

The chain is built from TRBV7-2 and TRBJ2-7, with D perhaps matching TRBD2 (6 bases). Trimming took 4 bases from V and 0 from J, leaving 22 bases between them. From germline, CDR1 is SGHTA and CDR2 FQGNSA. CDR3 size: 18 residues. The CDR3 spells CASSSVRPGDGSSYEQYF. The DNA of the CDR3 is TGTGCCAGCAGCTCCGTAAGACCGGGGGACGGAAGCTCCTACGAGCAGTACTTC.

The rearrangement uses TRBV7-3 and TRBJ2-3, with TRBD2 identical over 7 bases. The CDR3 totals 15 residues. With 5 bases clipped from V and 4 bases from J, the junction kept 9 bases outside the gene matches. CDR1 is SGHTA, CDR2 FQGTGA, per germline. In DNA form, the CDR3 reads TGTGCCAGCAGCCATACCGGACTAGGGGCAGATACGCAGTATTTT. Protein: CASSHTGLGADTQYF. Full variable domain (rest looked up from reference TRBV7-3 and TRBJ2-3): GAGVSQTPSNKVTEKGKYVELRCDPISGHTALYWYRQSLGQGPEFLIYFQGTGAADDSGLPNDRFFAVRPEGSVSTLKIQRTERGDSAVYLCASSHTGLGADTQYFGPGTRLTVL.

This rearrangement joins TRBV5-1 to TRBJ1-1, with D unresolved. Germline lookup yields CDR1 SGHRS and CDR2 YFSETQ. V was pared by 0 bases and J by 4 bases, with 13 bases between. This CDR3 spans 15 amino acids. CDR3 region: CASSLGPQGGTEAFF. The CDR3 DNA reads TGCGCCAGCAGCTTGGGACCGCAAGGCGGCACTGAAGCTTTCTTT.

In its sample, this clone was seen a few times. The chain combines TRBV30 with TRBJ2-7; 7 bases map to TRBD1. Germline loops: CDR1 GTSNPN, CDR2 SVGIG (reference sequence). Trimming took 2 bases from V and 3 from J; bases not matched to a gene: 4. The CDR3 runs 13 residues. As DNA, the CDR3 is TGTGCCTGGAGTCCACAGGGGTTCTACGAGCAGTACTTC. Its translation is CAWSPQGFYEQYF.

The gene calls are TRBV27 and TRBJ2-7; 8 nucleotides agree with TRBD1. After removal of 3 bases from V and 1 base from J, the junction contained 11 bases not matched to a gene. Germline V CDR1 and CDR2: MNHEY, SMNVEV (reference sequence). This CDR3 spans 17 amino acids. The CDR3 region is CASSFQQGESLSYEQYF. CDR3 DNA sequence: TGTGCCAGCAGTTTCCAACAGGGGGAGTCCTTATCCTACGAGCAGTACTTC.